Sequencing of this TCR beta chain was carried out in a study of T cell responses to AZD1222 COVID-19 vaccine. On the study more broadly: Second-dose timings of about 4 or about 12 weeks were pooled.

Study-level findings and limits: Clonal diversity was possibly underestimated, and white British individuals and females predominated among donors. Repertoires were collected only later (after the peak T cell response had occurred). Two AZD1222 doses significantly raised spike-specific TCR breadth and depth over controls.

For this clone: As yet, its antigen is unknown.

The CDR3 runs 13 residues. Looked up from germline, CDR1 is SGHRS and CDR2 is YFSETQ. V shed 4 bases, J shed 5 bases, and the junction held 6 bases outside the gene matches. The data were produced by immunoSEQ multiplex PCR, yet TCRdb's version contains in-frame clones alone and is incomplete. The table includes about 130,000 clones, around 87% detected once. This sequence was found in an adult in good health. Sequenced here: peripheral blood, sampled on day 0 of AZD1222 vaccination. J is TRBJ2-7 and V is TRBV5-1; 7 bases map to TRBD1. The CDR3: CASSPDRADEQYF. In DNA form, the CDR3 reads TGCGCCAGCAGCCCCGACAGGGCCGACGAGCAGTACTTC.